This paragraph reports one T cell receptor beta chain. The antigen is undetermined. MiXCR was run by TCRdb on the 5' RACE reads, yielding one entry per CDR3 protein. The sample consists of approximately 250,000 distinct CDR3 sequences, approximately 15% of them appearing once. This entry is derived from a study of T-cell memory formation after mild COVID-19. Whole-study results and caveats: From day 15 to 85, contracting clones were balanced between CD4 and CD8, whereas later expanders leaned toward CD4+. Several responding clones turned up in pre-infection memory, indicating that cross-reactive memory may have taken part. CM and EM subsets held most contracting CD4+ clones; EMRA held CD8+ ones.

The CDR3 is 15 residues long. Trimming took 3 bases from V and 0 from J, leaving 11 bases between them. The chain is built from TRBV12-3 or TRBV12-4 and TRBJ1-1, with TRBD1 as a possible D gene (5 bases). The sequencing sample was made of PBMCs or a T cell subset sorted from them (not recorded which). The sequence was obtained from an adult woman who had mild COVID-19 (a few samples of this study predate the infection). Cell type and time point are not known. The CDR3 DNA is TGTGCCAGCAGTTTGGGGGGTGGTCTGAACACTGAAGCTTTCTTT. The encoded protein is CASSLGGGLNTEAFF.